This TCR beta chain was found in a study of blood T cell repertoires in COVID-19. This clone has only a few counts. Here immunoSEQ multiplex PCR was the method, and the copy in TCRdb shows in-frame clones only, minus some. The repertoire holds about 50,000 clones, with over 75% as singletons. The clonotype comes from a human donor with active COVID-19. The donor label of this sample is uncertain. Sequencing was performed on peripheral blood.

The CDR3 region has the DNA TGTGCCAGCAGTGAAAAGGGTAGCGGTTTAGTTCTAGCCAAAAACATTCAGTACTTC. This sequence encodes CASSEKGSGLVLAKNIQYF. The chain uses TRBV2 and TRBJ2-4; maybe TRBD2 (6 bases). CDR1 and CDR2 (germline): SNHLY, FYNNEI. Trimming removed 2 bases at V and 0 bases at J, with 20 bases between. This CDR3 is 19 amino acids long.